This T cell receptor beta chain was recorded in a study of beta chain features in type 1 diabetes. On the study more broadly: Across all samples, around 98 million sorted cells were examined. Points from the study as a whole: Among patients with Type 1 diabetes, TCRB CDR3s were moderately but significantly shorter in every one of the four CD4+ subsets.

cDNA synthesis used the whole RNA isolate, giving expressed TCRB sequences. Generated by immunoSEQ multiplex PCR, the TCRdb table keeps only in-frame clones and is missing some. The sample carries 200,000 to 300,000 clones, approximately 20% recorded once. Germline CDR1 reads MNHNY; CDR2 reads SVGAGI (reference sequence). The length of the CDR3 is 11 residues. The V gene lost 7 bases and the J gene lost 10 bases, with 11 bases spanning the gap. This clone has just a few counts. As yet, its antigen is unknown. The sample consisted of naive CD4+ T cells from blood. V and J are TRBV6-6 and TRBJ2-1, with D tentatively TRBD2 (6 bases). This clonotype was sampled from a woman aged 40 to 49 with type 1 diabetes. CDR3 nucleotide sequence: TGTGCCAGCACCCAGGAGGGGGAGCAGTTCTTC. This sequence encodes CASTQEGEQFF.